Below are 21 T cell receptor beta chains sequenced from a single sample in a study of shared clonotypes between healthy human individuals. Sequencing used immunoSEQ multiplex PCR; TCRdb keeps in-frame clones, though not all of them. Altogether about a million clones are present, 76% being singletons, with the ten largest covering approximately 1.5%. The sequenced material came from memory CD4+ T cells sorted from blood. Subset here: CD45RA-negative fraction. These receptors were taken from a man younger than 35 in good health.

The V call is TRBV4-3, the J call TRBJ1-2, with no clear D. Trimming stripped 2 bases from V and 2 bases from J, with 6 bases between. CDR1 is LGHNA, CDR2 YSLEER, per germline. The CDR3 is 13 amino acids. In DNA form, the CDR3 reads TGCGCCAGCAGCCAAATCGGGAACTATGGCTACACCTTC. This gives the protein CASSQIGNYGYTF.

V gene TRBV5-4 combines with J gene TRBJ1-4; D possibly corresponds to TRBD1 (5 bases). The germline gives CDR1 SGHNT, CDR2 YYREEE (reference sequence). V shed 0 bases and J shed 5 bases, with 11 bases lying between them. There are 15 residues in the CDR3. In DNA form, the CDR3 reads TGTGCCAGCAGCTTGGGCGGGACCTTCAATGAAAAACTGTTTTTT. Its translation is CASSLGGTFNEKLFF.

This clone was picked up a small number of times. The chain links TRBV14 to TRBJ2-3; unclear D gene. The CDR3 is made up of 13 amino acids. In germline, CDR1 is SGHDN, CDR2 FVKESK. V lost 4 bases, J lost 2 bases, and 7 bases lay in between. The CDR3 here is CASSPSLTDTQYF. As DNA, the CDR3 is TGTGCCAGCAGCCCGTCTCTCACAGATACGCAGTATTTT.

This chain uses TRBV5-6 with TRBJ1-5; D may be TRBD1 (6 bases). Germline V gene sequence: CDR1 SGHDT, CDR2 YYEEEE. With 0 bases removed from V and 4 bases from J, the gap between germline ends came to 14 bases. The CDR3 consists of 16 residues. CDR3 region: CASSLDRGQRNQPQHF. The CDR3 DNA follows: TGTGCCAGCAGCTTGGATCGGGGGCAGAGAAATCAGCCCCAGCATTTT.

The rearrangement uses TRBV7-2 and TRBJ1-1; D remains ambiguous. This CDR3 has 13 amino acids. From germline, CDR1 is SGHTA and CDR2 FQGNSA. The germline V and J ends were trimmed by 2 bases and 8 bases, with 12 bases remaining between them. This CDR3 reads CASSLFYGGEAFF. The CDR3 DNA reads as TGTGCCAGCAGCTTATTTTACGGTGGGGAAGCTTTCTTT.

The chain has TRBV5-4 and TRBJ2-2; TRBD2 aligns across 13 bases. CDR1 is SGHNT and CDR2 is YYREEE in the germline V gene (reference sequence). This CDR3 has 18 amino acids. Trimming at V came to 4 bases and at J to 4 bases, leaving 10 bases not matched to a gene. The CDR3 coding sequence is TGTGCCAGCAGCGCCGCGCGGACTAGCGGGAGTGGCACCGGGGAGCTGTTTTTT. Residues: CASSAARTSGSGTGELFF.

The V call is TRBV7-8, the J call TRBJ1-5; D gene ambiguous. The CDR3 is made up of 17 amino acids. V lost 1 base to trimming and J lost 7 bases, with 20 bases between them. The germline V gene has CDR1 SGHVS and CDR2 FQNEAQ. CDR3 sequence reads: CASSLESRTLPGQPQHF. For the CDR3, the DNA is TGTGCCAGCAGCTTAGAGAGTCGGACCCTCCCGGGGCAGCCCCAGCATTTT.

The V gene is TRBV10-3, the J gene TRBJ2-1, with TRBD1 as a possible D gene (6 bases). Germline loops: CDR1 ENHRY, CDR2 SYGVKD. V dropped 5 bases and J dropped 9 bases, with 14 bases sitting between them. This CDR3 is 13 amino acids long. CDR3 loop: CAISLQTGGEQFF. Written as DNA, the CDR3 is TGTGCCATCAGTCTTCAGACAGGAGGTGAGCAGTTCTTC.

About this clone itself: The same CDR3 is also encoded by other DNA sequences in this sample. This rearrangement joins TRBV10-1 to TRBJ2-3; no firm D call. Trimming took 3 bases from V and 0 from J, leaving 4 bases between them. This CDR3 has 13 amino acids. Germline V gene sequence: CDR1 WNHNN, CDR2 SYGVQD (reference sequence). CDR3 residues: CASSDPSTDTQYF. The CDR3 region has the DNA TGCGCCAGCAGTGACCCTAGCACAGATACGCAGTATTTT.

V usage is TRBV14 and J usage is TRBJ2-1; D is possibly TRBD2 (5 bases). CDR1 and CDR2 (germline): SGHDN, FVKESK. The V gene lost 4 bases and the J gene lost 8 bases, with 21 bases spanning the gap. This CDR3 is built from 16 residues. CDR3 sequence (DNA): TGTGCCAGCAGCCGGATCGGACTCTCCACGGTCGATGAGCAGTTCTTC. Amino acids: CASSRIGLSTVDEQFF.

As for this clone: Distinct nucleotide sequences in the sample also encode this CDR3. The chain uses TRBV30 and TRBJ2-1; possible D gene TRBD2, 7 bases. The germline CDR1 and CDR2 sequences are GTSNPN and SVGIG (reference sequence). V was pared by 4 bases and J by 4 bases, with 11 bases between. This CDR3 region has 13 residues. The CDR3 DNA reads as TGTGCCTGGAAGGCGGGGGCGTACAATGAGCAGTTCTTC. This gives the protein CAWKAGAYNEQFF.

This clone was picked up one time. The same CDR3 is also encoded by other DNA sequences in this sample. The rearrangement joins TRBV6-5 to TRBJ1-2; D might be TRBD1 (5 bases). This CDR3 comprises 15 residues. CDR1 is MNHEY, CDR2 SVGAGI, per germline. The V end lost 0 bases, the J end lost 4 bases, and 12 bases lay between the germline ends. This chain's CDR3 is CASSYSTGGSYGYTF. The DNA for the CDR3 is TGTGCCAGCAGTTACTCTACAGGCGGGTCCTATGGCTACACCTTC.

This rearrangement joins TRBV7-2 to TRBJ2-1; TRBD2 matches at 8 bases. From germline, CDR1 is SGHTA and CDR2 FQGNSA. J lost 7 bases, V lost 5 bases, and 13 bases had no gene match. The CDR3 has 16 amino acids. CDR3 amino acids: CASSPQAVSGGNEQFF. CDR3 bases: TGTGCCAGCAGCCCCCAGGCGGTGAGCGGGGGAAATGAGCAGTTCTTC.

This clone was seen only a few times. The chain employs TRBV6-4 and TRBJ2-2, with D possibly being TRBD2 (6 bases). Looked up from germline, CDR1 is MRHNA and CDR2 is SNTAGT. V was trimmed by 6 bases and J by 7 bases, leaving 15 bases between them. There are 14 residues in the CDR3. Here the CDR3 reads CASSGTSFGGELFF. The DNA for the CDR3 is TGTGCCAGCAGCGGGACTTCCTTTGGCGGGGAGCTGTTTTTT.

This chain links TRBV19 with TRBJ2-7; TRBD2 agrees at 14 bases. Trimming at V came to 4 bases and at J to 3 bases, leaving 8 bases not matched to a gene. Per germline, CDR1 LNHDA and CDR2 SQIVND (reference sequence). The CDR3 consists of 17 residues. CDR3 residues: CASSRAAGTSGSYEQYF. Written as DNA, the CDR3 is TGTGCCAGTAGTAGGGCAGCCGGGACTAGCGGGAGCTACGAGCAGTACTTC.

The V call is TRBV20-1, the J call TRBJ2-7, with 7 bases aligning to TRBD1. CDR1 and CDR2 (germline): DFQATT, SNEGSKA (reference sequence). The CDR3 covers 11 residues. For the CDR3, the DNA is TGCAGGGCAGGACAGGAACTCGAGCAGTACTTC. As protein: CRAGQELEQYF.

A few counts support this clone. Other nucleotide sequences from this sample produce the same CDR3. V gene TRBV27 combines with J gene TRBJ2-1; maybe TRBD2 (5 bases). V lost 8 bases, J lost 3 bases, and 5 bases lay in between. CDR3 length: 11 amino acids. Germline V CDR1 and CDR2: MNHEY, SMNVEV (reference sequence). The CDR3 bases are TGTGCCAGCCGGGACTACAATGAGCAGTTCTTC. It specifies CASRDYNEQFF.

The V gene is TRBV7-9, the J gene TRBJ2-2; possible D gene TRBD2, 5 bases. Trimming took 7 bases from V and 2 from J, leaving 14 bases between them. Germline values: CDR1 SEHNR, CDR2 FQNEAQ (reference sequence). CDR3 length: 15 amino acids. As DNA, the CDR3 is TGTGCCAGCATCCGAGACGGGGTAAACACCGGGGAGCTGTTTTTT. Amino acids: CASIRDGVNTGELFF.

The V call is TRBV5-4, the J call TRBJ2-5; 11 nucleotides line up with TRBD1. Germline lookup yields CDR1 SGHNT and CDR2 YYREEE (reference sequence). CDR3 size: 15 residues. Trimming cost V 4 bases and J 6 bases; bases outside gene matches: 8. CDR3 sequence reads: CASSPGTGGRKTQYF. CDR3 sequence (DNA): TGTGCCAGCAGCCCCGGGACAGGGGGTCGAAAGACCCAGTACTTC.

This rearrangement joins TRBV18 to TRBJ1-5, with 12 bases lining up with TRBD1. This CDR3 is 18 amino acids long. Unmatched junction bases numbered 5, after V lost 1 base and J lost 1 base. Germline-derived CDR1 and CDR2 are KGHSH and LQKENI. In nucleotides, the CDR3 is TGTGCCAGCTCACCACAGGGACAGGGGGCGAGAAGCAATCAGCCCCAGCATTTT. Amino acid sequence: CASSPQGQGARSNQPQHF.

This chain uses TRBV11-2 with TRBJ2-1; D gene unclear. The CDR3 runs to 15 residues. Germline CDR1 is SGHAT and CDR2 is FQNNGV. Trimming shortened V by 3 bases and J by 3 bases, and 12 bases separated the two germline ends. Here the CDR3 DNA reads TGTGCCAGCAGCTTCGCTGCGAGCCTCTACAATGAGCAGTTCTTC. It encodes CASSFAASLYNEQFF.